This T cell receptor (beta chain) was identified during a study of immune evolution from preneoplasia to lung adenocarcinoma. In germline, CDR1 is MRHNA, CDR2 SNTAGT. This CDR3 is 17 amino acids long. The ends lost 0 bases at V and 1 base at J; junction bases unmatched: 3. Method: immunoSEQ multiplex PCR; TCRdb's copy keeps in-frame clones and lacks some. The table shows roughly 5,000 clones, with about 70% occurring only once. This clonotype was obtained from a person aged 55-80 years with lung adenocarcinoma. The chain employs TRBV6-4 and TRBJ2-3; the match to TRBD2 covers 11 bases. The sequencing input was FFPE minimally invasive lung adenocarcinoma tissue. DNA of the CDR3: TGTGCCAGCAGTGACTCAACGACTAGCGGGGGCACAGATACGCAGTATTTT. Translation gives CASSDSTTSGGTDTQYF.